The rows below give T cell receptor beta chains drawn from one sample of a study of PD-1 blockade in classical Hodgkin lymphoma. Libraries were prepared by immunoSEQ multiplex PCR; TCRdb keeps only in-frame clonotypes and omits some of them. This table has approximately 65,000 clones, approximately 92% appearing once. Sequencing used peripheral blood mononuclear cells (PBMCs), obtained before the fourth cycle of nivolumab. The receptors were gathered from a human donor with classical Hodgkin lymphoma. Both conserved end residues are part of each CDR3. The D gene is left open where the match is weak. Clone sizes are given selectively: once, few, many, or a class where the clone is expanded.

J: TRBJ2-3
size: -
V: TRBV7-9
D: TRBD2
CDR3: CASSYASGGADTQYF
DNA: TGTGCCAGCAGCTATGCTAGCGGGGGGGCAGATACGCAGTATTTT

J: TRBJ2-5
size: once
V: TRBV12-1
D: -
CDR3: CASSSAGETQYF
DNA: TGTGCCAGCAGCTCCGCAGGGGAGACCCAGTACTTC

J: TRBJ1-4
size: -
V: TRBV2
D: -
CDR3: CASSERREKLFF
DNA: TGTGCCAGCAGTGAAAGGCGAGAAAAACTGTTTTTT

J: TRBJ1-6
size: -
V: TRBV5-8
D: -
CDR3: CASSLVGAGALHF
DNA: TGTGCCAGCAGCTTGGTCGGGGCAGGGGCCCTCCACTTT

J: TRBJ1-3
size: -
V: TRBV28
D: TRBD1
CDR3: CASETGTGNTIYF
DNA: TGTGCCAGCGAGACAGGGACTGGAAACACCATATATTTT

J: TRBJ2-5
size: -
V: TRBV27
D: TRBD1
CDR3: CASSLGLGTDQYF
DNA: TGTGCCAGCAGTTTAGGCCTCGGGACAGACCAGTACTTC

J: TRBJ1-1
size: -
V: TRBV5-1
D: -
CDR3: CASIGVTEAFF
DNA: TGCGCCAGCATTGGGGTGACTGAAGCTTTCTTT

J: TRBJ1-2
size: -
V: TRBV7-8
D: TRBD1
CDR3: CASSLSRTGDGYTF
DNA: TGTGCCAGCAGCTTATCACGGACAGGGGATGGCTACACCTTC

J: TRBJ2-1
size: -
V: TRBV9
D: -
CDR3: CASSSGLINEQFF
DNA: TGTGCCAGCAGCTCAGGACTAATCAATGAGCAGTTCTTC

J: TRBJ2-1
size: once
V: TRBV5-1
D: TRBD2
CDR3: CASSLSGSYNEQFF
DNA: TGCGCCAGCAGCTTGAGCGGGAGCTACAATGAGCAGTTCTTC

J: TRBJ1-6
size: -
V: TRBV4-2
D: -
CDR3: CASSQDQTDSPLHF
DNA: TGTGCCAGCAGCCAAGATCAGACGGATTCACCCCTCCACTTT

J: TRBJ1-3
size: -
V: TRBV4-1
D: -
CDR3: CASSQFTVSGNTIYF
DNA: TGCGCCAGCAGCCAATTTACAGTCTCTGGAAACACCATATATTTT

J: TRBJ2-5
size: once
V: TRBV19
D: -
CDR3: CASSQPWYQETQYF
DNA: TGTGCCAGTAGCCAACCATGGTACCAAGAGACCCAGTACTTC

J: TRBJ1-5
size: -
V: TRBV14
D: -
CDR3: CASSQGGHGNQPQHF
DNA: TGTGCCAGCAGCCAAGGAGGACACGGCAATCAGCCCCAGCATTTT

J: TRBJ2-7
size: -
V: TRBV5-6
D: TRBD1
CDR3: CARGARDRVHEQYF
DNA: TGTGCCAGGGGGGCCCGGGACAGGGTCCACGAGCAGTACTTC

J: TRBJ2-3
size: -
V: TRBV7-8
D: -
CDR3: CASSLALRFTDTQYF
DNA: TGTGCCAGCAGCTTAGCGTTGCGGTTCACAGATACGCAGTATTTT

J: TRBJ2-3
size: once
V: TRBV7-9
D: TRBD2
CDR3: CALSPRLASSDTQYF
DNA: TGTGCCCTTTCCCCAAGACTAGCGTCGTCAGATACGCAGTATTTT

J: TRBJ2-7
size: -
V: TRBV30
D: TRBD1
CDR3: CAWSGQGPYEQYF
DNA: TGTGCCTGGAGTGGACAGGGCCCATACGAGCAGTACTTC

J: TRBJ1-6
size: -
V: TRBV6-6
D: -
CDR3: CASSYEYNSPLHF
DNA: TGTGCCAGCAGTTACGAATATAATTCACCCCTCCACTTT

J: TRBJ1-4
size: -
V: TRBV28
D: -
CDR3: CASRPTAGAANEKLFF
DNA: TGTGCCAGCAGACCCACCGCCGGGGCAGCTAATGAAAAACTGTTTTTT

J: TRBJ2-7
size: -
V: TRBV5-5
D: TRBD1
CDR3: CASTPGTGAYEQYF
DNA: TGTGCCAGCACCCCCGGGACAGGTGCCTACGAGCAGTACTTC

J: TRBJ2-7
size: few
V: TRBV7-9
D: -
CDR3: CASSHLYEQYF
DNA: TGTGCCAGCAGCCACTTGTACGAGCAGTACTTC